This T cell receptor beta chain stems from a study of blood T cell repertoires in COVID-19. Study-wide context: COVID-19 samples, acute and convalescent, were from the United States, Italy and Spain. Sources were T cells, B-cell-depleted T cells, or PBMCs; the material itself was cDNA or gDNA.

Measured with immunoSEQ multiplex PCR; TCRdb has only the in-frame clones, and not every one. The table has roughly 34,000 clones, approximately 80% seen once; the top ten hold approximately 31%. The length of the CDR3 is 13 residues. Looked up from germline, CDR1 is SGHTA and CDR2 is FQGTGA. V was clipped by 4 bases and J by 8 bases, with 14 bases between them. The chain has TRBV7-3 and TRBJ1-2; the D gene is possibly TRBD1 (5 bases). The sequencing sample was made of peripheral blood. This TCR was sampled from an elderly man with acute or convalescent COVID-19. CDR3 in DNA: TGTGCCAGCAGCTCGACAGTCAGAAGAGGCTACACCTTC. Protein: CASSSTVRRGYTF.